A single sample is the source of the 28 T cell receptor beta chains below, sequenced in a study of blood T cells in healthy people across ages. It was with a sample-barcoded 5' primer and a J-beta primer mix that a second PCR of about 6 to 12 cycles was run. Each CDR3 protein is one row after TCRdb ran MiXCR on the 5' RACE reads. The sample has 700,000 or so distinct CDR3 sequences; 20% to 25% are singletons. The sequencing sample was made of blood. The source is a man aged 70 or older in good health.

The chain links TRBV6-5 to TRBJ2-1, with 11 bases identical to TRBD2. Germline V gene sequence: CDR1 MNHEY, CDR2 SVGAGI. The CDR3 is made up of 15 amino acids. The J segment lost 4 bases and the V segment lost 7 bases, leaving 6 bases of the junction unmatched. The CDR3 loop reads CASTRTSGLYNEQFF. DNA for the CDR3: TGTGCCAGCACCAGGACTAGCGGGCTATACAATGAGCAGTTCTTC.

The chain carries TRBV3-1 and TRBJ2-5, with a weak D call TRBD1 (6 bases). CDR3 length equals 12 residues. V was trimmed by 10 bases and J by 4 bases, leaving 13 bases between them. Germline values: CDR1 LGHDT, CDR2 YNNKEL (reference sequence). The DNA for the CDR3 is TGTGCCACCCAAAGGACAGCAGAGACCCAGTACTTC. Residues: CATQRTAETQYF.

V usage is TRBV5-1 and J usage is TRBJ2-3; D gene unclear. CDR1 is SGHRS and CDR2 is YFSETQ in the germline V gene. Trimming removed 8 bases at V and 1 base at J, with 17 bases between. The CDR3 totals 15 residues. CDR3 in DNA: TGCGCCAGTCAAACCCCCTTCGGTGGCACAGATACGCAGTATTTT. This codes for CASQTPFGGTDTQYF.

Here the CDR3 reads CASSRTGKALGIYEQYF. CDR3 nucleotide sequence: TGTGCCAGCAGTCGGACAGGGAAGGCCCTGGGAATCTACGAGCAGTACTTC. This rearrangement joins TRBV6-5 to TRBJ2-7; 8 nucleotides match TRBD1. Germline assignment: CDR1 MNHEY and CDR2 SVGAGI. The V gene end was trimmed by 5 bases and the J gene end by 3 bases; junction bases not matched to a gene: 15. The CDR3 sequence is 17 residues long.

This clonotype was seen a few times. The CDR3 loop is CASSLEQGIRANEQFF. Written as DNA, the CDR3 is TGTGCCAGCAGCTTAGAACAGGGGATTAGAGCCAATGAGCAGTTCTTC. The rearrangement uses TRBV7-8 and TRBJ2-1, with 7 bases that match TRBD1. Trimming cost V 1 base and J 6 bases; bases outside gene matches: 9. In germline, CDR1 is SGHVS, CDR2 FQNEAQ. The CDR3 is 16 amino acids. Variable domain in full (rest from reference TRBV7-8 and TRBJ2-1): GAGVSQSPRYKVAKRGQDVALRCDPISGHVSLFWYQQALGQGPEFLTYFQNEAQLDKSGLPSDRFFAERPEGSVSTLKIQRTQQEDSAVYLCASSLEQGIRANEQFFGPGTRLTVL.

Only one count was recorded for this clonotype. The rearrangement links TRBV20-1 to TRBJ2-1; 9 positions match TRBD1. Trimming removed 0 bases from V and 6 bases from J; junction bases left unmatched: 0. The CDR3 runs 13 residues. Germline V gives CDR1 DFQATT, CDR2 SNEGSKA (reference sequence). The CDR3 here is CSAREGQGNEQFF. The CDR3 DNA is TGCAGTGCTAGAGAGGGACAGGGCAATGAGCAGTTCTTC.

This clonotype was seen more than once but under ten times. The CDR3 sequence is CASSPGTSGPRLSNNEQFF. CDR3 in DNA: TGTGCCAGCAGCCCCGGGACTAGCGGACCTCGTTTATCGAACAATGAGCAGTTCTTC. V usage is TRBV7-6 and J usage is TRBJ2-1, with 11 bases that match TRBD2. The ends lost 5 bases at V and 5 bases at J; junction bases unmatched: 17. The CDR3 sequence is 19 residues long. The germline V gene encodes CDR1 SGHVS and CDR2 FNYEAQ. Looking up the rest from reference TRBV7-6 and TRBJ2-1 gives the full variable domain: GAGVSQSPRYKVTKRGQDVALRCDPISGHVSLYWYRQALGQGPEFLTYFNYEAQQDKSGLPNDRFSAERPEGSISTLTIQRTEQRDSAMYRCASSPGTSGPRLSNNEQFFGPGTRLTVL.

This clonotype was counted at least ten times. This rearrangement joins TRBV3-1 to TRBJ2-7; D is undetermined. Germline values: CDR1 LGHDT, CDR2 YNNKEL (reference sequence). Trimming removed 4 bases at V and 4 bases at J, with 20 bases between. CDR3 length equals 16 residues. CDR3 DNA sequence: TGTGCCAGCAGCCGCCGCGGCCCAGCCCGGTCGTACGAGCAGTACTTC. Amino acid sequence: CASSRRGPARSYEQYF.

This chain uses TRBV11-3 with TRBJ2-1; no clear D. The germline V and J ends were trimmed by 4 bases and 2 bases, with 9 bases remaining between them. CDR1 and CDR2 (germline): SGHNT, YENEEA. This CDR3 has 14 amino acids. CDR3 loop: CASSSRLTYNEQFF. In DNA form, the CDR3 reads TGTGCCAGCAGCTCCCGACTGACCTACAATGAGCAGTTCTTC. The variable domain in full, with the rest retrieved from reference TRBV11-3 and TRBJ2-1, is EAGVVQSPRYKIIEKKQPVAFWCNPISGHNTLYWYLQNLGQGPELLIRYENEEAVDDSQLPKDRFSAERLKGVDSTLKIQPAELGDSAVYLCASSSRLTYNEQFFGPGTRLTVL.

This clonotype appeared a few times. The chain is built from TRBV29-1 and TRBJ2-1; D unresolved. There are 13 residues in the CDR3. Germline V gene lookup returns CDR1 SQVTM and CDR2 ANQGSEA. Deletions cut 4 bases from V and 8 bases from J, with 15 bases between. The CDR3 loop reads CSVGRQLNYEQFF. The CDR3 DNA sequence: TGCAGCGTTGGTAGGCAGTTAAACTATGAGCAGTTCTTC.

The chain joins TRBV29-1 to TRBJ2-5, with D possibly TRBD1 on 7 matching bases. Trimming pared 7 bases from V and 3 bases from J, leaving 12 bases between. CDR1 and CDR2 from the germline V gene are SQVTM and ANQGSEA. The CDR3 contains 12 residues. As DNA, the CDR3 is TGCAGCGCCCGGGGGACAGAAGAGACCCAGTACTTC. This encodes CSARGTEETQYF.

With respect to this clonotype: The junction and the germline gene differ at one end; a read error may be behind it. This chain links TRBV12-3 or TRBV12-4 with TRBJ2-1; 9 bases align to TRBD1. The CDR3 is made up of 16 amino acids. CDR3 coding DNA: TGTGCCAGCAGGAAACCCAGACAGGGGGGCTACAATGAGCAGTTATTC. Translation: CASRKPRQGGYNEQLF.

The J gene is TRBJ1-1, the V gene TRBV2, with D hard to call. The length of the CDR3 is 14 residues. V lost 1 base and J lost 6, with 12 bases in between. Germline CDR1 is SNHLY and CDR2 is FYNNEI. The CDR3 loop reads CASSEGQAASEAFF. CDR3 in DNA: TGTGCCAGCAGTGAAGGTCAGGCCGCCTCTGAAGCTTTCTTT.

Only a few counts were recorded for this clonotype. V gene TRBV6-6 combines with J gene TRBJ2-3, with TRBD1 as a possible D gene (6 bases). Trimming removed 8 bases at V and 3 bases at J, with 9 bases between. The CDR3 loop spans 12 amino acids. Germline loops: CDR1 MNHNY, CDR2 SVGAGI (reference sequence). The CDR3 is CASQGTTDTQYF. The CDR3, as DNA: TGTGCCAGCCAGGGGACGACAGATACGCAGTATTTT.

Many counts were recorded for this clonotype. The chain recombines TRBV7-8 with TRBJ1-1, with TRBD1 as a possible D gene (5 bases). The V gene's germline CDR1 is SGHVS and CDR2 FQNEAQ. The V end lost 3 bases, the J end lost 1 base, and 9 bases lay between the germline ends. The CDR3 extends over 14 amino acids. CDR3 sequence reads: CASSFGRGNTEAFF. CDR3 in DNA: TGTGCCAGCAGCTTTGGGAGGGGGAACACTGAAGCTTTCTTT.

The genes are TRBV14 and TRBJ1-2, with 7 bases fitting TRBD1. Germline CDR1 and CDR2: SGHDN and FVKESK. This CDR3 has 14 residues. After removal of 1 base from V and 7 bases from J, the junction contained 6 bases not matched to a gene. The CDR3 here is CASSQATGVGGYTF. The DNA for the CDR3 is TGTGCCAGCAGCCAAGCTACAGGGGTTGGTGGCTACACCTTC. Supplemented by reference TRBV14 and TRBJ1-2, the full variable domain reads EAGVTQFPSHSVIEKGQTVTLRCDPISGHDNLYWYRRVMGKEIKFLLHFVKESKQDESGMPNNRFLAERTGGTYSTLKVQPAELEDSGVYFCASSQATGVGGYTFGSGTRLTVV.

The rearrangement links TRBV5-1 to TRBJ2-1; 10 bases line up with TRBD2. CDR1 is SGHRS and CDR2 is YFSETQ in the germline V gene. The CDR3 covers 14 residues. V gave up 2 bases and J gave up 5 bases; unmatched junction bases: 1. The CDR3, as DNA: TGCGCCAGCAGCTTCAGCGGGAGGGACAATGAGCAGTTCTTC. This encodes CASSFSGRDNEQFF.

The genes are TRBV28 and TRBJ2-1; possibly TRBD1 or TRBD2 for D (5 bases each). The J call could be wrong; TRBJ2-7 is a better fit for the DNA end. Germline values: CDR1 MDHEN, CDR2 SYDVKM. The CDR3 is made up of 15 amino acids. CDR3 nucleotide sequence: TGTGCCAGCAGTCAATCGGGCAGGGACCCCTACGAGCAGTACTTC. It specifies CASSQSGRDPYEQYF.

The chain joins TRBV5-1 to TRBJ2-3; 8 nucleotides agree with TRBD2. J was trimmed by 2 bases and V by 7 bases; bases with no gene match: 6. This CDR3 spans 14 amino acids. Germline V gene sequence: CDR1 SGHRS, CDR2 YFSETQ. CDR3 nucleotide sequence: TGCGCCAGCGGAACTAGCGGAACCACAGATACGCAGTATTTT. This translates into CASGTSGTTDTQYF. Based on the CDR3 plus reference TRBV5-1 and TRBJ2-3, the full variable domain is KAGVTQTPRYLIKTRGQQVTLSCSPISGHRSVSWYQQTPGQGLQFLFEYFSETQRNKGNFPGRFSGRQFSNSRSEMNVSTLELGDSALYLCASGTSGTTDTQYFGPGTRLTVL.

This clonotype was detected only a few times. The chain employs TRBV12-3 or TRBV12-4 and TRBJ2-5; D is ambiguous. The V end lost 3 bases, the J end lost 4 bases, and 6 bases lay between the germline ends. There are 12 residues in the CDR3. The DNA for the CDR3 is TGTGCCAGCAGTTTTATTGGAGAGACCCAGTACTTC. Translating it yields CASSFIGETQYF.

A few counts support this clonotype. The chain couples TRBV7-7 to TRBJ2-4; maybe TRBD1 (6 bases). V shed 3 bases and J shed 6 bases, with 9 bases lying between them. Germline V gives CDR1 SSHAT, CDR2 FNYEAQ (reference sequence). The CDR3 is 13 residues long. Written as DNA, the CDR3 is TGTGCCAGCAGCTTGCACAGGGTAAACATTCAGTACTTC. It codes for CASSLHRVNIQYF.

This clonotype turned up a few times. Relative to the germline gene, one junction end is altered; a read error may explain this. V and J are TRBV3-1 and TRBJ2-7; the D gene is possibly TRBD1 (6 bases). Germline assignment: CDR1 LGHDT and CDR2 YNNKEL (reference sequence). This CDR3 has 18 amino acids. The CDR3 nucleotides are TGTGCCAGCAGCCAATTGCGGTCTTACAGGGCTTCCTCCTACGAGCAGCACTTC. Its protein is CASSQLRSYRASSYEQHF.

This clonotype was detected only a few times. The rearrangement links TRBV6-5 to TRBJ2-1; possibly TRBD2 for D (6 bases). The CDR3 covers 16 residues. Germline V gives CDR1 MNHEY, CDR2 SVGAGI. Trimming stripped 2 bases from V and 1 base from J, with 12 bases between. This chain's CDR3 is CASSYGFAGSYNEQFF. DNA of the CDR3: TGTGCCAGCAGTTACGGATTCGCGGGGTCCTACAATGAGCAGTTCTTC.

The rearrangement joins TRBV6-5 to TRBJ1-4, with unresolved D. Per germline, CDR1 MNHEY and CDR2 SVGAGI. Trimming pared 5 bases from V and 6 bases from J, leaving 7 bases between. This CDR3 is built from 12 residues. CDR3 coding DNA: TGTGCCAGCAGTAGGTCCGATGAAAAACTGTTTTTT. Encoded protein: CASSRSDEKLFF.

The gene calls are TRBV2 and TRBJ1-2; D not resolved. Germline V lookup: CDR1 SNHLY, CDR2 FYNNEI. V shed 3 bases and J shed 0 bases, with 5 bases lying between them. This CDR3 is built from 13 residues. CDR3 DNA sequence: TGTGCCAGCAGTGAGATCGCTAACTATGGCTACACCTTC. Amino acids: CASSEIANYGYTF.

This clonotype was seen more than once but under ten times. V gene TRBV20-1 combines with J gene TRBJ2-1; possibly TRBD1 or TRBD2 for D (5 bases each). Germline V lookup: CDR1 DFQATT, CDR2 SNEGSKA (reference sequence). This CDR3 has 15 residues. Trimming took 5 bases from V and 2 from J, leaving 16 bases between them. The CDR3 loop reads CSAPRVGTAYNEQFF. The CDR3 region has the DNA TGCAGTGCTCCCCGGGTCGGGACGGCCTACAATGAGCAGTTCTTC.

This chain links TRBV7-8 with TRBJ1-5; D unresolved. The germline gives CDR1 SGHVS, CDR2 FQNEAQ. This CDR3 spans 13 amino acids. Trimming stripped 6 bases from V and 6 bases from J, with 12 bases between. The CDR3 sequence: CASRIGRGQPQHF. For the CDR3, the DNA is TGTGCCAGCAGGATAGGTCGGGGTCAGCCCCAGCATTTT.

This clonotype was observed a few times. The conserved final phenylalanine or tryptophan is absent from the CDR3, which likely points to a read error. The chain uses TRBV3-1 and TRBJ1-1, with D hard to call. The germline gives CDR1 LGHDT, CDR2 YNNKEL (reference sequence). V gave up 2 bases and J gave up 5 bases, with 6 bases separating them. The CDR3 length is 12 residues. In nucleotides, the CDR3 is TGTGCCAGCAGCCAAAGGATGACTGAAGCTTTCTCT. Protein product: CASSQRMTEAFS.